This entry features one T cell receptor beta chain sequence. Its target is unknown. The sample belongs to a study of shared clonotypes between healthy human individuals. General study findings and limits: Among donors, clonotype sharing was expected to be affected by sequencing depth. Compared with memory subsets, naive subsets generally had larger estimated richness.

The authors ran the assay at deep level. In the original workflow: Filtering differed since immunoSEQ provided only junctions, with no quality scores. The method was immunoSEQ multiplex PCR; TCRdb's version includes in-frame clones alone and lacks a portion of them. V and J calls and clone size are those listed in that table; D and trimming were worked out from the DNA. The sample holds 300,000 or so clones, about 74% seen once. This sequence was found in a man in his thirties or forties in good health. Sequencing input: memory CD4+ T cells sorted from blood. Noted subset: CD45RA-negative fraction.

This chain's CDR3 is CASSQLTGYSYNEQFF. CDR3 nucleotides: TGTGCCAGCAGCCAGCTGACAGGCTACTCCTACAATGAGCAGTTCTTC. J is TRBJ2-1 and V is TRBV5-6; the D gene is possibly TRBD1 (6 bases). CDR3 size: 16 residues. Trimming cost V 4 bases and J 0 bases, with 14 bases left between them. From germline, CDR1 is SGHDT and CDR2 YYEEEE.